This T cell receptor (beta chain) was profiled in a study of cytomegalovirus exposure and HLA in healthy donors. Study in general: Membership in the Caucasian-associated ancestry cluster was found for approximately 85% of a few hundred genotyped donors. Study-wide findings and caveats: A later analysis reportedly identified an Asian-associated ancestry cluster as carrying fewer N-insertions than the approximately 640-donor mean. Three chains tied to CMV proved CMV antigen-specific in vitro. Indistinguishability led to the exclusion of some V segments, TRBV6-2 and TRBV6-3 included.

On this clone: Its antigen is unknown.

Trimming took 4 bases from V and 2 from J; bases not matched to a gene: 7. CDR1 is SQVTM and CDR2 is ANQGSEA in the germline V gene. The length of the CDR3 is 14 residues. PCR primers comprised 60 Vbeta and 13 Jbeta primers. The repertoire was sequenced with immunoSEQ multiplex PCR; TCRdb's copy has only in-frame clones and lacks some. The sample includes 110,000 to 150,000 clones, around four fifths of them seen just once. J is TRBJ2-7 and V is TRBV29-1, with TRBD2 identical over 8 bases. The sequencing sample was made of PBMCs. The clonotype was recovered from a woman aged 60 to 75 in good health and CMV-seropositive. The CDR3 protein is CSVGLGRGAYEQYF. CDR3 in DNA: TGCAGCGTTGGGCTCGGGAGGGGGGCCTACGAGCAGTACTTC.